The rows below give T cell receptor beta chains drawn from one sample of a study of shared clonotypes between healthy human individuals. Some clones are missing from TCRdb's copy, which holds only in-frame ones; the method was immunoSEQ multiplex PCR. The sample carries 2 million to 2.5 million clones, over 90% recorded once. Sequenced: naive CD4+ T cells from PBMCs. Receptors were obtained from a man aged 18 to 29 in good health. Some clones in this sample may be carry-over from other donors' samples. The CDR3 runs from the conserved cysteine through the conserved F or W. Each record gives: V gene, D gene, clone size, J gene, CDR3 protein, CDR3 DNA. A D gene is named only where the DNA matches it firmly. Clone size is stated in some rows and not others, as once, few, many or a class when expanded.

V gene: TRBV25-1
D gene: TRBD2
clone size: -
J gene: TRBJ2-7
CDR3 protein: CASSVAGTTSYEQYF
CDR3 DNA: TGTGCCAGCAGTGTAGCCGGGACTACCTCCTACGAGCAGTACTTC

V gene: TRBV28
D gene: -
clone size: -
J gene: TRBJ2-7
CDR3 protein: CASTLLRSSYEQYF
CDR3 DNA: TGTGCCAGTACCCTACTTAGGAGCTCCTACGAGCAGTACTTC

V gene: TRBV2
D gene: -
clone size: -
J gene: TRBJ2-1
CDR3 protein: CASKNRGEQFF
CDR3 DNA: TGTGCCAGCAAAAACCGTGGTGAGCAGTTCTTC

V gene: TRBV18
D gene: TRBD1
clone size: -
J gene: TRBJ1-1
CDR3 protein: CASSPNQGARGTEAFF
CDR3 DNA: TGTGCCAGCTCACCGAATCAGGGGGCTCGGGGCACTGAAGCTTTCTTT

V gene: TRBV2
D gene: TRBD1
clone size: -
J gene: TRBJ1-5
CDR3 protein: CASSPGQGQNQPQHF
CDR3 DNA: TGTGCCAGCAGCCCAGGACAGGGTCAGAATCAGCCCCAGCATTTT

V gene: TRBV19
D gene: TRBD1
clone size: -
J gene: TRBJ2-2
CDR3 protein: CASRDRPNTGELFF
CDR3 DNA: TGTGCCAGCAGGGACAGGCCGAACACCGGGGAGCTGTTTTTT

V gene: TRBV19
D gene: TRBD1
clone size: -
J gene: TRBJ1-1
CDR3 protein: CASSEQGINTEAFF
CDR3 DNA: TGTGCCAGTAGTGAACAGGGGATCAACACTGAAGCTTTCTTT

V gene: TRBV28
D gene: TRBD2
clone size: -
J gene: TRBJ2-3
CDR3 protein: CASSLAPSGDTQYF
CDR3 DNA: TGTGCCAGCAGTTTAGCCCCTAGCGGAGATACGCAGTATTTT

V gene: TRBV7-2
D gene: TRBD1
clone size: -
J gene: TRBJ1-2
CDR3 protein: CASSARSFGQGMGYTF
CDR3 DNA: TGTGCCAGCAGCGCGCGCTCCTTTGGACAGGGGATGGGCTACACCTTC

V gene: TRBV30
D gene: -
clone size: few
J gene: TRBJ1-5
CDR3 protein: CAWSVRLGQPQHF
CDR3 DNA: TGTGCCTGGAGTGTACGGTTGGGACAGCCCCAGCATTTT

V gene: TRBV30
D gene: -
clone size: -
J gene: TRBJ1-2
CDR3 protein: CAWSLRGGYTF
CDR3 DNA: TGTGCCTGGAGTTTACGGGGAGGCTACACCTTC

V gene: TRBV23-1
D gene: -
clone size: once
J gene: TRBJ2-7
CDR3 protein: CASSQLALGSPREQYF
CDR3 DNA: TGCGCCAGCAGTCAACTCGCGTTAGGTAGCCCTCGGGAGCAGTACTTC

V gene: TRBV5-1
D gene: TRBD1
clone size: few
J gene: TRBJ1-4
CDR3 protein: CASRSGTGREKLFF
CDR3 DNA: TGCGCCAGCCGGAGTGGGACAGGGCGGGAAAAACTGTTTTTT

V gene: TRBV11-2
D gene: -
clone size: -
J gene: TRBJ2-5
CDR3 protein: CASLQSETQYF
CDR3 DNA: TGTGCCAGTTTACAATCAGAGACCCAGTACTTC

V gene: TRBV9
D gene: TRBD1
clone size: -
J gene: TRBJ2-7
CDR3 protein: CARMPLLPRDREYEQYF
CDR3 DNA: TGTGCCAGGATGCCTCTCCTACCACGGGACAGGGAGTACGAGCAGTACTTC

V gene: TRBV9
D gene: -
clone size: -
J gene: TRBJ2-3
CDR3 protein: CASSVTQLVDTQYF
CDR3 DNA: TGTGCCAGCAGCGTAACCCAGCTTGTAGATACGCAGTATTTT

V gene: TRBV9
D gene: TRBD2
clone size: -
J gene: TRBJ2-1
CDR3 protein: CASSTSGVYNEQFF
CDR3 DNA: TGTGCCAGCAGCACTAGCGGGGTGTACAATGAGCAGTTCTTC

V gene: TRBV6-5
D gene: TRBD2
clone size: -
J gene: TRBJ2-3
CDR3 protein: CASSPKRGRTDTQYF
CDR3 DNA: TGTGCCAGCAGTCCTAAGCGGGGCCGCACAGATACGCAGTATTTT

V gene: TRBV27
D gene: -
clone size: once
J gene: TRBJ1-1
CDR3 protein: CASAPQLMNTEAFF
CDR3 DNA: TGTGCCAGCGCTCCACAGCTCATGAACACTGAAGCTTTCTTT

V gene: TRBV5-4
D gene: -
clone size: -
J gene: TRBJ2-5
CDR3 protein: CASSLGRGSGTETQYF
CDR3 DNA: TGTGCCAGCAGCTTGGGGAGGGGTTCGGGTACAGAGACCCAGTACTTC

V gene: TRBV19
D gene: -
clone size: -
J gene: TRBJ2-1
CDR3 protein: CASGTRLAYNEQFF
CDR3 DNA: TGTGCCAGTGGGACGAGATTGGCCTACAATGAGCAGTTCTTC

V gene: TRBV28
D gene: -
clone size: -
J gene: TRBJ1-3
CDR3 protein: CASSAWTAGNTIYF
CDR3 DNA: TGTGCCAGCAGCGCCTGGACAGCTGGAAACACCATATATTTT

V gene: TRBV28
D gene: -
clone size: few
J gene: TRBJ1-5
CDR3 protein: CASSRTDNQPQHF
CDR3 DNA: TGTGCCAGCAGTAGGACGGATAATCAGCCCCAGCATTTT

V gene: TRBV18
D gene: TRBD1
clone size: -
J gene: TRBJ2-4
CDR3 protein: CASSDGQGRSLQYF
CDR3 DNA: TGTGCCAGCTCAGATGGACAGGGGAGGTCCCTTCAGTACTTC

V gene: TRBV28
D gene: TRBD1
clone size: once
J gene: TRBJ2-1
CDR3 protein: CASSPSGTGAYNEQFF
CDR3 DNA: TGTGCCAGCAGTCCCTCCGGGACAGGGGCCTACAATGAGCAGTTCTTC

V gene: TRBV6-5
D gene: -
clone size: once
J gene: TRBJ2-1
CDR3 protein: CASSYRGRGKDEQFF
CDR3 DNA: TGTGCCAGCAGTTACCGGGGGCGCGGGAAGGATGAGCAGTTCTTC

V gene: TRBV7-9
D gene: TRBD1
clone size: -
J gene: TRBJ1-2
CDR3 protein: CASSFASGTGDYTF
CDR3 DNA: TGTGCCAGCAGCTTTGCCTCCGGGACAGGGGACTACACCTTC

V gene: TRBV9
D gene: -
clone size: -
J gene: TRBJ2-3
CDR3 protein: CASSVLARPSTDTQYF
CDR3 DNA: TGTGCCAGCAGCGTATTGGCCCGGCCGAGCACAGATACGCAGTATTTT

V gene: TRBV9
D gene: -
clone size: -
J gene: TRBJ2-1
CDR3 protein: CASSAGDEQFF
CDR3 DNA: TGTGCCAGCAGCGCGGGGGATGAGCAGTTCTTC

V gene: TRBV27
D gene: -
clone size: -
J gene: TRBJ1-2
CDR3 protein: CASSRQDHYGYTF
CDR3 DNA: TGTGCCAGCAGTAGGCAGGATCACTATGGCTACACCTTC

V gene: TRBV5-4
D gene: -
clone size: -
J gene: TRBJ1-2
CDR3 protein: CASRPINRANYGYTF
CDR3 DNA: TGTGCCAGCAGACCCATCAACAGGGCTAACTATGGCTACACCTTC

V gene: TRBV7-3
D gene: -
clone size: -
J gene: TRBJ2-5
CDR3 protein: CASSLRGRGSVWETQYF
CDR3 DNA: TGTGCCAGCAGCTTAAGGGGGCGGGGCTCGGTGTGGGAGACCCAGTACTTC

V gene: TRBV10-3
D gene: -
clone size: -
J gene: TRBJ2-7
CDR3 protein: CAISEVEGNEQYF
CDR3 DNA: TGTGCCATCAGTGAGGTCGAAGGGAACGAGCAGTACTTC

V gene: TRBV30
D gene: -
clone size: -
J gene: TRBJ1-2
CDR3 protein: CAWSETYGYTF
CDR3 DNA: TGTGCCTGGAGTGAAACCTATGGCTACACCTTC

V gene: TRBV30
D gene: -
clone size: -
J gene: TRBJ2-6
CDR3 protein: CAWSVGGANVLTF
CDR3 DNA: TGTGCCTGGAGCGTGGGCGGGGCCAACGTCCTGACTTTC

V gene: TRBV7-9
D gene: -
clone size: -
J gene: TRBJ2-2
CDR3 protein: CASSLFGQTAAAGELFF
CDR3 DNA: TGTGCCAGCAGCTTATTCGGCCAGACTGCCGCCGCCGGGGAGCTGTTTTTT

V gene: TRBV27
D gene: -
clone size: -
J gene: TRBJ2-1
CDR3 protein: CASSLIRRNEQFF
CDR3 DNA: TGTGCCAGCAGTTTAATTCGGCGCAATGAGCAGTTCTTC

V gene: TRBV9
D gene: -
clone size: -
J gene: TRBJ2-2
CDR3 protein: CASSVFRQNTGELFF
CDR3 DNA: TGTGCCAGCAGCGTCTTTCGGCAGAACACCGGGGAGCTGTTTTTT

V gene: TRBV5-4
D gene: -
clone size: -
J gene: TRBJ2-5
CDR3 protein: CASSRRETQYF
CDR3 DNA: TGTGCCAGCAGCCGGCGGGAGACCCAGTACTTC

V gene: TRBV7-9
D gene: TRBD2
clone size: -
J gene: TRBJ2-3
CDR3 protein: CASRPLAGDSSDTQYF
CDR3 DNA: TGTGCCAGCAGACCTCTAGCGGGAGATTCATCAGATACGCAGTATTTT

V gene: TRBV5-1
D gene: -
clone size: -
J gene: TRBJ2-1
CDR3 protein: CASSLVGLNGNEQFF
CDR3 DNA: TGCGCCAGCAGCTTGGTTGGGCTTAACGGCAATGAGCAGTTCTTC

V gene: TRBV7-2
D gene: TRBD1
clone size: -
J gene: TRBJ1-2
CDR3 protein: CASSPGQGRGYTF
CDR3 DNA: TGTGCCAGCAGCCCAGGACAGGGCCGTGGCTACACCTTC

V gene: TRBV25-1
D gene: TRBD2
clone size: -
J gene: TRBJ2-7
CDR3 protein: CASSAASGSEQYF
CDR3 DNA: TGTGCCAGCAGTGCCGCTAGCGGAAGCGAGCAGTACTTC

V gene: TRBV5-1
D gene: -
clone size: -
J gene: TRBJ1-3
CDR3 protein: CASSLVFREGGNTIYF
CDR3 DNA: TGCGCCAGCAGCTTGGTCTTCAGGGAAGGAGGAAACACCATATATTTT

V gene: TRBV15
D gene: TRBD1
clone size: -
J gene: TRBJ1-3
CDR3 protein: CATSRDRDRGAGNTIYF
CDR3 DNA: TGTGCCACCAGCAGAGATCGGGACAGGGGAGCTGGAAACACCATATATTTT

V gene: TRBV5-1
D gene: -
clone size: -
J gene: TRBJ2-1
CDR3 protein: CASSLAWFSGNEQFF
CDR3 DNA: TGCGCCAGCAGCTTGGCCTGGTTCAGCGGGAATGAGCAGTTCTTC

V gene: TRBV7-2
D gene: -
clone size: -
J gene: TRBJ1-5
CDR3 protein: CASSLGQGNQPQHF
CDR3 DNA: TGTGCCAGCAGCTTAGGACAGGGCAATCAGCCCCAGCATTTT

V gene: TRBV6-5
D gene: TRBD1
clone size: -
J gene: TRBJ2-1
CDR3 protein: CASRSPGQAYNEQFF
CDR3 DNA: TGTGCCAGCAGGTCCCCTGGACAGGCGTACAATGAGCAGTTCTTC

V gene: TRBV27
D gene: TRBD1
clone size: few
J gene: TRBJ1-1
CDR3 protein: CASSPRDSPNTEAFF
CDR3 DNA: TGTGCCAGCAGTCCCCGGGACAGCCCGAACACTGAAGCTTTCTTT

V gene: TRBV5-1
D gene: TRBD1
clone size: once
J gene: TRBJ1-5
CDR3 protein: CASSLGGQAVQPQHF
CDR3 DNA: TGCGCCAGCAGCTTGGGTGGACAGGCAGTACAGCCCCAGCATTTT